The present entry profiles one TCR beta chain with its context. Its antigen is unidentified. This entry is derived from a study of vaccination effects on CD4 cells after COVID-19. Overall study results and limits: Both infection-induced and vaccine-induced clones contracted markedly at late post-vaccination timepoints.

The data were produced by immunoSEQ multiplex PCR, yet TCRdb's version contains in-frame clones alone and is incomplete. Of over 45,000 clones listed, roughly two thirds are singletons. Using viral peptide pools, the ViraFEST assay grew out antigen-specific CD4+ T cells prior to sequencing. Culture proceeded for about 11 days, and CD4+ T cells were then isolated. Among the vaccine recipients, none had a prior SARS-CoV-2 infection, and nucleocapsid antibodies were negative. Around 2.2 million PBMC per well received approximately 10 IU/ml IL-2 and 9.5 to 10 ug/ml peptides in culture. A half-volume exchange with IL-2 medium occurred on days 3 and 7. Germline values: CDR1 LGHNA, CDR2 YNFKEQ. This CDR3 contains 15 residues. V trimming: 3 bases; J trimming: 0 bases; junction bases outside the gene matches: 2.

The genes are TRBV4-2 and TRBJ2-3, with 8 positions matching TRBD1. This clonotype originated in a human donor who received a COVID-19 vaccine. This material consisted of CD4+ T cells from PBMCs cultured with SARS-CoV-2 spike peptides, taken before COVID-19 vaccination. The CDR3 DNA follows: TGTGCCAGCAGCCACCGGACAGGGAGCACAGATACGCAGTATTTT. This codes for CASSHRTGSTDTQYF.